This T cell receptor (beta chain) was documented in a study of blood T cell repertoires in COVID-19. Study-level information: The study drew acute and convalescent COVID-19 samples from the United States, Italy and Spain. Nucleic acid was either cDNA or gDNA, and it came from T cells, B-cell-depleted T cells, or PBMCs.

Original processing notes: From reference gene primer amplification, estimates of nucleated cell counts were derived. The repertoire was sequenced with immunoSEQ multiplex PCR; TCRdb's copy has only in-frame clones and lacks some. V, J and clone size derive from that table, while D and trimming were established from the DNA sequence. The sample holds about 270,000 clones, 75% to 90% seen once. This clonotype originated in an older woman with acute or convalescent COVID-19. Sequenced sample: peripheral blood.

This chain's CDR3 is CASSEATGNLSEAFF. Written as DNA, the CDR3 is TGTGCCAGCAGTGAGGCCACAGGGAATCTCTCTGAAGCTTTCTTT. This sequence joins TRBV2 and TRBJ1-1; perhaps TRBD1 as D (6 bases). CDR1 is SNHLY and CDR2 is FYNNEI in the germline V gene. This CDR3 has 15 amino acids. The V end lost 3 bases, the J end lost 6 bases, and 17 bases lay between the germline ends.